The 2 T cell receptor beta chains in this list originate from one sample, sequenced in a study of T cell repertoires in cytomegalovirus infection. These TCRs' antigens remain unknown. TCRdb reprocessed the reads via MiXCR and lists one record per CDR3 protein. The sample consists of 40,000 to 60,000 distinct CDR3 sequences, about a fifth of them appearing once. The specimen was CD8+ T cells from cultured PBMCs, collected from culture after CMV antigen stimulation. These receptors all stem from a human donor in good health (CMV status not recorded). Some clones in this sample may be carry-over from other donors' samples.

In its sample, this clonotype was seen a few times. The V gene is TRBV6-1, the J gene TRBJ2-7; D gene uncertain. V lost 2 bases and J lost 2, with 13 bases in between. Germline lookup yields CDR1 MNHNS and CDR2 SASEGT. The CDR3 is made up of 15 amino acids. CDR3 sequence (DNA): TGTGCCAGCAGTGAATGGAAGGACGGTCCCTACGAGCAGTACTTC. This codes for CASSEWKDGPYEQYF.

The chain combines TRBV6-2 or TRBV6-3 with TRBJ2-1, with 10 bases fitting TRBD1. The CDR3 contains 19 residues. V shed 6 bases, J shed 4 bases, and the junction held 18 bases outside the gene matches. Germline V gene sequence: CDR1 MNHEY, CDR2 SVGEGT. The CDR3 loop reads CASSPLGTGATLFYNEQFF. The CDR3 region has the DNA TGTGCCAGCAGCCCCTTGGGGACAGGGGCGACCCTTTTTTACAATGAGCAGTTCTTC.